The sequence of this TCR beta chain was determined in a study of blood T cells in healthy people across ages. Study-wide results and caveats: Significant beta diversity loss was already apparent by age approximately 37, declining roughly linearly. It was not possible, with unsorted PBMCs, to conclusively compare naive and antigen-experienced cells. Diversity figures based on one million T cells were deemed too low.

A second roughly 6 to 11 cycle PCR used barcoded and J-beta primers. TCRdb fed the 5' RACE reads into MiXCR, producing one record per CDR3 protein. The sample contains about 1.8 million distinct CDR3 sequences, 49% of which appear only once. A minimum of 5.5 micrograms of total RNA was extracted per sample. The CDR3 loop spans 15 amino acids. Germline-derived CDR1 and CDR2 are MNHNS and SASEGT. Trimming stripped 4 bases from V and 2 bases from J, with 13 bases between. Worth noting for this clonotype: Its antigen is as yet unknown.

This clonotype was sampled from a woman in her thirties or forties in good health. The V and J genes are TRBV6-1 and TRBJ2-3; D may be TRBD1 or TRBD2 (5 bases each). Sequencing was carried out using blood. CDR3 DNA sequence: TGTGCCAGCAGTGGGTTCAGGGACCTCACAGATACGCAGTATTTT. Amino acids: CASSGFRDLTDTQYF.